Shown below are 20 T cell receptor beta chains from a single sample sequenced in a study of blood T cell repertoires in COVID-19. Here immunoSEQ multiplex PCR was the method, and the copy in TCRdb shows in-frame clones only, minus some. The sample has approximately 94,000 clones, just over 85% seen once. The sequenced sample consisted of peripheral blood. Receptor source: a woman in her seventies with acute or convalescent COVID-19.

The rearrangement joins TRBV5-1 to TRBJ2-7; 10 positions agree with TRBD1. V gave up 4 bases and J gave up 5 bases; unmatched junction bases: 6. CDR1 is SGHRS and CDR2 is YFSETQ in the germline V gene. The CDR3 length is 14 residues. The CDR3 reads CASSTGQGNDEQYF. DNA of the CDR3: TGCGCCAGCAGCACGGGACAGGGGAACGACGAGCAGTACTTC. Filled out from reference TRBV5-1 and TRBJ2-7, the complete variable domain reads KAGVTQTPRYLIKTRGQQVTLSCSPISGHRSVSWYQQTPGQGLQFLFEYFSETQRNKGNFPGRFSGRQFSNSRSEMNVSTLELGDSALYLCASSTGQGNDEQYFGPGTRLTVT.

This clone was recorded a few times. This sequence joins TRBV7-9 and TRBJ1-5, with D unclear. Trimming removed 1 base at V and 4 bases at J, with 8 bases between. Germline V gives CDR1 SEHNR, CDR2 FQNEAQ (reference sequence). The CDR3 totals 14 residues. CDR3 residues: CASSLGGNNQPQHF. CDR3 nucleotides: TGTGCCAGCAGCTTAGGAGGGAATAATCAGCCCCAGCATTTT.

This clone was seen more than once but under ten times. The chain combines TRBV7-9 with TRBJ2-2, with TRBD1 matching over 7 bases. In germline, CDR1 is SEHNR, CDR2 FQNEAQ (reference sequence). CDR3 size: 18 residues. V was pared by 2 bases and J by 0 bases, with 9 bases of the junction left unmatched. DNA of the CDR3: TGTGCCAGCAGCTTATCCCTGGGACAGAGTACGAACACCGGGGAGCTGTTTTTT. Translation gives CASSLSLGQSTNTGELFF.

The gene calls are TRBV27 and TRBJ2-5, with 7 nucleotides matching TRBD1. The ends lost 4 bases at V and 2 bases at J; junction bases unmatched: 7. The CDR3 contains 15 residues. Germline CDR1 is MNHEY and CDR2 is SMNVEV (reference sequence). The CDR3 loop reads CASSSHGRGQETQYF. The CDR3 nucleotides are TGTGCCAGCAGTTCCCATGGCAGGGGGCAAGAGACCCAGTACTTC.

J is TRBJ2-2 and V is TRBV9, with D possibly TRBD1 on 6 matching bases. The germline CDR1 and CDR2 sequences are SGDLS and YYNGEE. V lost 2 bases and J lost 3, with 8 bases in between. The CDR3 sequence is 14 residues long. The CDR3 sequence: CASSVKGDTGELFF. The CDR3 DNA reads as TGTGCCAGCAGCGTGAAGGGGGACACCGGGGAGCTGTTTTTT.

V and J are TRBV19 and TRBJ2-2; TRBD2 agrees at 7 bases. CDR1 is LNHDA, CDR2 SQIVND, per germline (reference sequence). This CDR3 is 15 amino acids long. V lost 6 bases, J lost 4 bases, and 8 bases stayed unmatched. The CDR3, as DNA: TGTGCCAGTAGGCAGGGCTGGACTAGCACCGGGGAGCTGTTTTTT. Its protein product is CASRQGWTSTGELFF.

The chain joins TRBV19 to TRBJ1-2; TRBD1 aligns across 8 bases. CDR1 and CDR2 (germline): LNHDA, SQIVND (reference sequence). The length of the CDR3 is 14 residues. The junction had 8 bases not matched to a gene; V was cut back by 7 bases and J by 4 bases. The CDR3 region is CASKSGQGIYGYTF. Here the CDR3 DNA reads TGTGCCAGTAAAAGCGGACAGGGAATCTATGGCTACACCTTC.

V is TRBV12-3 or TRBV12-4 and J is TRBJ2-7; TRBD2 matches at 10 bases. The CDR3 is 13 residues long. The junction had 2 bases not matched to a gene; V was cut back by 6 bases and J by 3 bases. In DNA, the CDR3 is TGTGCCAGCAGGCAGCGGGGGGGCTACGAGCAGTACTTC. This encodes CASRQRGGYEQYF.

The chain recombines TRBV6-5 with TRBJ2-1; no clear D gene. Germline V lookup: CDR1 MNHEY, CDR2 SVGAGI. CDR3 length: 14 residues. V lost 5 bases and J 8 bases, leaving 16 bases between the germline ends. The CDR3: CASSRGDGKDEQFF. The CDR3 nucleotides are TGTGCCAGCAGTCGAGGTGACGGTAAGGATGAGCAGTTCTTC.

The gene calls are TRBV14 and TRBJ1-2; 12 nucleotides line up with TRBD1. The J segment lost 7 bases and the V segment lost 4 bases, leaving 4 bases of the junction unmatched. The germline gives CDR1 SGHDN, CDR2 FVKESK. This CDR3 has 14 residues. The CDR3 region has the DNA TGTGCCAGCAGCCCCGGGACAGGGGGCTTTGGCTACACCTTC. Translating it yields CASSPGTGGFGYTF.

The V and J genes are TRBV27 and TRBJ2-5; D not resolved. The V and J ends lost 5 bases and 4 bases respectively, with 14 bases between them. The CDR3 length is 14 residues. The V gene's germline CDR1 is MNHEY and CDR2 SMNVEV (reference sequence). The CDR3 loop is CASSLSPLLETQYF. DNA of the CDR3: TGTGCCAGCAGTCTAAGCCCACTCTTAGAGACCCAGTACTTC.

V usage is TRBV19 and J usage is TRBJ2-7; TRBD1 matches 9 bases. Germline CDR1 and CDR2: LNHDA and SQIVND (reference sequence). Trimming at V came to 9 bases and at J to 3 bases, leaving 6 bases not matched to a gene. The CDR3 runs 13 residues. DNA for the CDR3: TGTGCCAGCGGACAGGGGCCTCTCTACGAGCAGTACTTC. Protein: CASGQGPLYEQYF.

The chain uses TRBV5-1 and TRBJ2-7, with TRBD1 as a possible D gene (6 bases). Between the trimmed V and J ends, which lost 3 bases and 1 base, there was a span of 14 bases. Germline lookup yields CDR1 SGHRS and CDR2 YFSETQ. The CDR3 is made up of 15 amino acids. DNA of the CDR3: TGCGCCAGCAGCTATGGGGGCCGCAGTTCCTACGAGCAGTACTTC. This sequence encodes CASSYGGRSSYEQYF.

The table lists this clone with a few counts. The chain employs TRBV11-2 and TRBJ2-2, with D possibly TRBD1 on 5 matching bases. V shed 4 bases and J shed 2 bases, with 14 bases lying between them. Germline V gives CDR1 SGHAT, CDR2 FQNNGV. The CDR3 length is 16 residues. CDR3 sequence: CASSSPRTLNTGELFF. The CDR3 region has the DNA TGTGCCAGCAGCTCCCCCCGGACACTCAACACCGGGGAGCTGTTTTTT.

Points on this clone: Other nucleotide sequences from this sample produce the same CDR3. This chain joins TRBV5-1 and TRBJ2-1; weak D call: TRBD1 (6 bases). The CDR3 loop spans 13 amino acids. Germline V gene data show CDR1 as SGHRS and CDR2 as YFSETQ. Trimming shortened V by 4 bases and J by 5 bases, and 10 bases separated the two germline ends. CDR3 region: CASSPGQNNEQFF. CDR3 nucleotides: TGCGCCAGCAGCCCGGGACAAAACAATGAGCAGTTCTTC.

The chain has TRBV18 and TRBJ1-2; D perhaps matches TRBD1 (6 bases). This CDR3 is built from 15 residues. Trimming removed 2 bases from V and 7 bases from J, with 17 bases in between. Germline V gene sequence: CDR1 KGHSH, CDR2 LQKENI. The CDR3 nucleotides are TGTGCCAGCTCACCAATTCAGGGGTCGGATAGTGGCTACACCTTC. The encoded protein is CASSPIQGSDSGYTF.

This chain uses TRBV5-1 with TRBJ2-7; D is perhaps TRBD1 (6 bases). V was trimmed by 4 bases and J by 9 bases, leaving 17 bases between them. CDR3 length equals 13 residues. Per germline, CDR1 SGHRS and CDR2 YFSETQ. CDR3 sequence reads: CASSTGQTFWQYF. In DNA, the CDR3 is TGCGCCAGCAGCACGGGACAAACGTTTTGGCAGTACTTC.

V and J are TRBV7-9 and TRBJ1-1; TRBD1 might be the D (5 bases). Per germline, CDR1 SEHNR and CDR2 FQNEAQ (reference sequence). The CDR3 is 14 residues long. V was clipped by 1 base and J by 10 bases, with 16 bases between them. The CDR3 region is CASSLGGTIVGAFF. The CDR3 bases are TGTGCCAGCAGCTTAGGGGGCACGATTGTTGGAGCTTTCTTT.

This chain links TRBV29-1 with TRBJ1-2, with D possibly matching TRBD1 (5 bases). The germline CDR1 and CDR2 sequences are SQVTM and ANQGSEA. The CDR3 consists of 14 residues. Trimming cost V 4 bases and J 5 bases, with 17 bases left between them. CDR3: CSVGAGTGSYGYTF. The CDR3 nucleotides are TGCAGCGTTGGTGCGGGGACCGGCTCGTATGGCTACACCTTC.

V and J are TRBV6-1 and TRBJ2-3; D is possibly TRBD1 (5 bases). Between the trimmed V and J ends, which lost 1 base and 2 bases, there was a span of 16 bases. The germline V gene encodes CDR1 MNHNS and CDR2 SASEGT. The CDR3 length is 17 residues. CDR3 DNA sequence: TGTGCCAGCAGTGAAGATGGGGCGGCGGTCCCCACAGATACGCAGTATTTT. Translating gives CASSEDGAAVPTDTQYF.